This T cell receptor beta chain is from a study of T cells in Graves' hyperthyroidism and ophthalmopathy. This clonotype has ten or more counts. The investigators amplified TCR beta CDR3 regions from RNA transcripts. With the HTBI primer set, the TCR CDR3 went through a first round of RT-PCR. Each CDR3 protein is one row after TCRdb ran MiXCR on the multiplex PCR reads. This repertoire shows a few hundred thousand distinct CDR3 sequences, about 13% found once; its top ten account for 9.2%. No ophthalmopathy progression within 18 months constituted stable Graves' hyperthyroidism. Germline CDR1 and CDR2: SQVTM and ANQGSEA. The CDR3 totals 14 residues. V lost 6 bases and J lost 4, with 17 bases in between.

Sequencing was performed on blood. This sequence joins TRBV29-1 and TRBJ2-3; D is perhaps TRBD2 (5 bases). The sequence was collected from a woman younger than 30 with Graves' hyperthyroidism. The CDR3 DNA reads TGCAGCGTGGACGCCAGCGGTCCTCCAGATACGCAGTATTTT. The encoded protein is CSVDASGPPDTQYF.